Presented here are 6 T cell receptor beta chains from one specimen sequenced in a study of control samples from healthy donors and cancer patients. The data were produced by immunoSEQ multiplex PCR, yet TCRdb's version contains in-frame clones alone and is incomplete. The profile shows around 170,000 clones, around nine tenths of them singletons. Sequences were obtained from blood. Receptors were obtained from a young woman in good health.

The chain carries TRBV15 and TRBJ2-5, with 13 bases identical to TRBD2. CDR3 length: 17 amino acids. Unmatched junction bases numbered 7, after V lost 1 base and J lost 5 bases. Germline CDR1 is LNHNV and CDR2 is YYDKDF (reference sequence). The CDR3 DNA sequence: TGTGCCACCAGCAGAGGGACTAGCGGGAGTTGGGGGGAGACCCAGTACTTC. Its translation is CATSRGTSGSWGETQYF.

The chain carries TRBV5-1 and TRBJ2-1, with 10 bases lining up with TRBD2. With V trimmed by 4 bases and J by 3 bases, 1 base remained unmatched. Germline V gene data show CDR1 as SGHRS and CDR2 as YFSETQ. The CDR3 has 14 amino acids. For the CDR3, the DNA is TGCGCCAGCAGCGGGACTAGCGACTACAATGAGCAGTTCTTC. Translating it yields CASSGTSDYNEQFF.

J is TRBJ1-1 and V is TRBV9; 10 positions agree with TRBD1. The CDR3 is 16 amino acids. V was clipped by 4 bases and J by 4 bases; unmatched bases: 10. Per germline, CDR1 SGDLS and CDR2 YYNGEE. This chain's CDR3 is CASSPLTGTGATEAFF. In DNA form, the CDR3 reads TGTGCCAGCAGCCCCTTAACCGGGACAGGGGCCACTGAAGCTTTCTTT.

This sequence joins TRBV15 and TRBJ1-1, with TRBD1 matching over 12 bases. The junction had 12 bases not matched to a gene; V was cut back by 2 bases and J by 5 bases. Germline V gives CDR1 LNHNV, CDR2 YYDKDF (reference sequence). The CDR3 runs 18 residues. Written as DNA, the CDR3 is TGTGCCACCAGCAGATCGCCCGGGACAGGGGGCCTTAGGACTGAAGCTTTCTTT. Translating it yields CATSRSPGTGGLRTEAFF.

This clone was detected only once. The CDR3 is CASSTLQGQETQYF. The CDR3 bases are TGTGCCAGCAGCACCCTTCAGGGGCAAGAGACCCAGTACTTC. The chain combines TRBV7-9 with TRBJ2-5; perhaps TRBD1 as D (6 bases). The CDR3 is 14 residues long. V gave up 5 bases and J gave up 2 bases, with 12 bases separating them. The germline V gene has CDR1 SEHNR and CDR2 FQNEAQ (reference sequence).

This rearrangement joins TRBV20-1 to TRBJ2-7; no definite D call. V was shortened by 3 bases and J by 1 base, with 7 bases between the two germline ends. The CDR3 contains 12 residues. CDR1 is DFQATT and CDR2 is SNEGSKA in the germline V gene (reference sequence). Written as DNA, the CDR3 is TGCAGTGCTAGTCTCGGGTCCTACGAGCAGTACTTC. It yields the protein CSASLGSYEQYF.